These 13 T cell receptor beta chains share one sample of origin, sequenced in a study of Graves' ophthalmopathy and Graves' hyperthyroidism. Beta-chain TCR CDR3 regions were amplified from RNA transcripts. Following a first-round RT-PCR that used HTBI primers, a second-round multiplex PCR was carried out. TCRdb reanalysed the multiplex PCR reads using MiXCR and keeps one entry per CDR3 protein. The sample consists of roughly 300,000 distinct CDR3 sequences, 17% of them appearing once. Sequenced material: peripheral blood. All receptors derive from an adult man with Graves' ophthalmopathy.

This clonotype showed up many times. The chain recombines TRBV5-6 with TRBJ2-7; 9 bases line up with TRBD1. There are 14 residues in the CDR3. The germline V gene has CDR1 SGHDT and CDR2 YYEEEE. The ends lost 4 bases at V and 0 bases at J; junction bases unmatched: 2. The CDR3 sequence: CASSETGGSYEQYF. The CDR3 coding sequence is TGTGCCAGCAGCGAGACAGGGGGCTCCTACGAGCAGTACTTC.

This clonotype was seen at least ten times. In DNA, the CDR3 is TGTGCCAGCAGGTACATAGCAACCATGAACACTGAAGCTTTCTTT. Translating gives CASRYIATMNTEAFF. The chain recombines TRBV12-3 or TRBV12-4 with TRBJ1-1; no firm D call. V was trimmed by 6 bases and J by 0 bases, leaving 14 bases between them. This CDR3 region has 15 residues.

This clonotype was observed many times. V gene TRBV11-2 combines with J gene TRBJ1-1, with D tentatively TRBD1 (5 bases). Germline V gene lookup returns CDR1 SGHAT and CDR2 FQNNGV. Trimming stripped 3 bases from V and 3 bases from J, with 11 bases between. The CDR3 runs to 14 residues. The CDR3: CASSLWGGDTEAFF. CDR3 nucleotide sequence: TGTGCCAGCAGCTTGTGGGGGGGGGACACTGAAGCTTTCTTT.

Ten or more counts support this clonotype. V is TRBV3-1 and J is TRBJ1-3, with no clear D. CDR1 is LGHDT and CDR2 is YNNKEL in the germline V gene (reference sequence). This CDR3 has 16 residues. The V end was cut by 1 base, the J end by 0 bases, with 10 bases between. CDR3: CASSQVRYTSGNTIYF. In DNA, the CDR3 is TGTGCCAGCAGCCAAGTCAGATATACCTCTGGAAACACCATATATTTT. Supplemented by reference TRBV3-1 and TRBJ1-3, the full variable domain reads DTAVSQTPKYLVTQMGNDKSIKCEQNLGHDTMYWYKQDSKKFLKIMFSYNNKELIINETVPNRFSPKSPDKAHLNLHINSLELGDSAVYFCASSQVRYTSGNTIYFGEGSWLTVV.

This clonotype was found many times. This chain uses TRBV12-3 or TRBV12-4 with TRBJ2-5; D may be TRBD2 (5 bases). V shed 3 bases and J shed 4 bases, with 9 bases lying between them. The CDR3 has 13 amino acids. DNA for the CDR3: TGTGCCAGCAGTTTTGGGGAGTTAGAGACCCAGTACTTC. It specifies CASSFGELETQYF.

This clonotype appeared many times. This sequence joins TRBV7-3 and TRBJ2-5, with TRBD2 as a possible D gene (6 bases). Trimming removed 1 base from V and 5 bases from J, with 11 bases in between. The CDR3 is 14 amino acids. Germline V gene sequence: CDR1 SGHTA, CDR2 FQGTGA. As DNA, the CDR3 is TGTGCCAGCAGCTTAAATGGCGGGGCGGAGACCCAGTACTTC. Its protein is CASSLNGGAETQYF.

This clonotype showed up just once. This chain links TRBV20-1 with TRBJ1-2; 8 nucleotides match TRBD1. The CDR3 extends over 12 amino acids. Germline lookup yields CDR1 DFQATT and CDR2 SNEGSKA (reference sequence). J lost 9 bases, V lost 0 bases, and 3 bases had no gene match. CDR3 protein: CSARDRDRRYTF. For the CDR3, the DNA is TGCAGTGCTAGAGATCGGGACAGGCGCTACACCTTC.

This clonotype was observed at least ten times. The chain joins TRBV30 to TRBJ2-7; 10 bases agree with TRBD1. CDR1 and CDR2 (germline): GTSNPN, SVGIG (reference sequence). The CDR3 has 15 amino acids. With V trimmed by 4 bases and J by 5 bases, 11 bases remained unmatched. This CDR3 is CAWTARDRGRDEQYF. The CDR3 nucleotides are TGTGCCTGGACCGCTAGGGACAGGGGAAGGGACGAGCAGTACTTC.

The sample holds many counts of this clonotype. This chain joins TRBV20-1 and TRBJ2-5, with 10 bases aligning to TRBD2. The CDR3 totals 15 residues. CDR1 DFQATT and CDR2 SNEGSKA come from the germline V gene (reference sequence). Trimming at V came to 1 base and at J to 5 bases, leaving 7 bases not matched to a gene. The CDR3 DNA reads as TGCAGTGCTAGAGTAACTAGCGGGGCGGATGAGACCCAGTACTTC. Translating gives CSARVTSGADETQYF.

This clonotype has a count of ten or more. The chain is built from TRBV5-6 and TRBJ2-7, with a tentative D call TRBD2 (6 bases). The ends were cut back, 0 bases at V and 5 bases at J, with 12 bases in the middle. The CDR3 is 14 amino acids. Germline loops: CDR1 SGHDT, CDR2 YYEEEE. CDR3 coding DNA: TGTGCCAGCAGCTTGGTGGGGGGAGTGGACGAGCAGTACTTC. Residues: CASSLVGGVDEQYF.

This clonotype was seen at least ten times. The rearrangement uses TRBV7-2 and TRBJ2-2, with D possibly being TRBD1 (5 bases). The germline V gene has CDR1 SGHTA and CDR2 FQGNSA. The CDR3 is 14 residues long. V was clipped by 6 bases and J by 1 base, with 9 bases between them. The CDR3 nucleotides are TGTGCCAGCAGAAGACAGCGGAACACCGGGGAGCTGTTTTTT. This encodes CASRRQRNTGELFF.

This clonotype was picked up many times. This rearrangement joins TRBV7-2 to TRBJ2-4; D unclear. CDR1 and CDR2 (germline): SGHTA, FQGNSA. The CDR3 has 15 amino acids. Trimming shortened V by 1 base and J by 0 bases, and 7 bases separated the two germline ends. DNA for the CDR3: TGTGCCAGCAGCTTAGAAGTGGTAGCCAAAAACATTCAGTACTTC. This sequence encodes CASSLEVVAKNIQYF.

In this sample, this clonotype turned up many times. This chain uses TRBV30 with TRBJ2-7; D call uncertain. This CDR3 comprises 13 residues. In germline, CDR1 is GTSNPN, CDR2 SVGIG (reference sequence). Trimming left V 1 base short and J 7 bases short, with 14 bases between. CDR3 nucleotide sequence: TGTGCCTGGAGTGAATCTCAAGAAGAGGAGCAGTACTTC. It codes for CAWSESQEEEQYF.